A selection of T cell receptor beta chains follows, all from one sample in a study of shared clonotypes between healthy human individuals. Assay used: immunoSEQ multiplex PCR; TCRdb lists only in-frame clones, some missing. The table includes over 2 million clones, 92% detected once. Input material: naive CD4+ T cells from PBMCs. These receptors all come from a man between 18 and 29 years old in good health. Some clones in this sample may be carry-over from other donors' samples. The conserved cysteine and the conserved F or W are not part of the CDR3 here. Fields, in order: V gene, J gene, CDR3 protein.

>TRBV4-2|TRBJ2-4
ASSLGDLDAKNIQY
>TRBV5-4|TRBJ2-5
ASSSGSASGETQY
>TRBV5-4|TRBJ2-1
ASSRGGPQRTYNEQF
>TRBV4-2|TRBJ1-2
ASSFQGRDYDYT
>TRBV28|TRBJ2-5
ASRGTSGGQETQY
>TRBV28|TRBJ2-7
ASAPTAPYEQY
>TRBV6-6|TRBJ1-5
ASSYEGISNQPQH
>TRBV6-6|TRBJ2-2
ASSPHATGELF
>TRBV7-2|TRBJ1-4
ASSLMSRPTNEKLF
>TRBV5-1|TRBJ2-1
ASSLGPLAGGLDEQF
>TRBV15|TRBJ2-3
ATSRRTGTDTQY
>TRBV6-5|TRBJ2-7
ASSRAANYEQY
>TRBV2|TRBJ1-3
ATGTASGNTIY
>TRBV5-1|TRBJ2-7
ASSYDTNYRGHLD
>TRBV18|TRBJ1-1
ASSPQGAAEAF
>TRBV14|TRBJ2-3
ASSQSPGLAVTDTQY
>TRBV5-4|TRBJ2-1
ASAGGLAGVRGNEQF
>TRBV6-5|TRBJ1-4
ASSGWSPRLF
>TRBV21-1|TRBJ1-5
ASSKGGPRVNQPQH
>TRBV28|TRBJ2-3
ASTPSRANLIWQY
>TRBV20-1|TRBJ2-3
SAVTADTQY
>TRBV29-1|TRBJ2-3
SVEEGSGTDTQY
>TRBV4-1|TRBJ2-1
ASSRLAGSQF
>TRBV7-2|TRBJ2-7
ASSLGDRSIYEQY
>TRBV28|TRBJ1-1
ASSFTPGGQAEAF
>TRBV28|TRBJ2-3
ASILGLDRH
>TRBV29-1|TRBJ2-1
SVAPGHVQWEQF
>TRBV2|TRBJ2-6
ASSVLGANVLT
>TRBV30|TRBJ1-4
ALDGLGEKLF
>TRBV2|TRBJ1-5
ASVGALGDQPQH
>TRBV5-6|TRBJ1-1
ASSLRHLSTEAF
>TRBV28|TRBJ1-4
ASTETREKLF
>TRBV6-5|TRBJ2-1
ASSFSSGAYNEQF
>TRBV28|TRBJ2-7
ASSLRGTRYEQY
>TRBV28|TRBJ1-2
ASRGSGYGYT
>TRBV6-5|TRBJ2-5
ASSYSLAKETQY
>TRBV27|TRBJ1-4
ASRGTVYEKLF
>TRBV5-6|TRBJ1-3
ASSLVRTTGNTIY
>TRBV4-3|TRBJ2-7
ASSQGSLDGYEQY
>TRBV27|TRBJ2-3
ASSLYTPRTSGADTQY
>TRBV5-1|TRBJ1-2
ASSFQGRNYGYT
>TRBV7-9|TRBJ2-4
ASSHLQGSVAKNIQY
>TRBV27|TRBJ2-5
ASSLERGGAQY
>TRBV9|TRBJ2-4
ASSAGTSGRRAKNIQY
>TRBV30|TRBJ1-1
AWDRGLGTEAF
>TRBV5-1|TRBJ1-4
ASRSGQGNEKLF